The next 16 T cell receptor beta chains were all read from a single sample in a study of cytomegalovirus exposure and HLA in healthy donors. The PCR made use of 60 Vbeta and 13 Jbeta primers. Assay used: immunoSEQ multiplex PCR; TCRdb lists only in-frame clones, some missing. The sample includes more than 150,000 clones, less than 80% of them seen just once. Specimen: PBMCs. All receptors come from a man between 18 and 29 years old in good health and CMV-seronegative.

This clone was recorded a few times. The chain carries TRBV6-1 and TRBJ1-4; 7 nucleotides line up with TRBD1. Per germline, CDR1 MNHNS and CDR2 SASEGT. The CDR3 extends over 14 amino acids. After removal of 10 bases from V and 2 bases from J, the junction contained 7 bases not matched to a gene. The CDR3 DNA reads TGTGCCACACGGACAGGATCGACTAATGAAAAACTGTTTTTT. Protein sequence: CATRTGSTNEKLFF.

This clone was detected only a few times. The gene calls are TRBV6-4 and TRBJ2-2, with 7 positions matching TRBD2. The germline gives CDR1 MRHNA, CDR2 SNTAGT. The CDR3 runs 15 residues. The V segment lost 8 bases and the J segment 1 base; nucleotides outside the gene matches: 7. The CDR3 DNA reads as TGTGCCAGCGCGGCCAGGGAGGGGAACACCGGGGAGCTGTTTTTT. Its translation is CASAAREGNTGELFF.

The count of this clone is one. The chain recombines TRBV10-3 with TRBJ2-6, with 8 nucleotides matching TRBD2. This CDR3 has 17 amino acids. CDR1 and CDR2 from the germline V gene are ENHRY and SYGVKD. The V gene end was trimmed by 3 bases and the J gene end by 0 bases; junction bases not matched to a gene: 4. CDR3 nucleotide sequence: TGTGCCATCAGTGACGGGGGGGTGTCCTCTGGGGCCAACGTCCTGACTTTC. Its protein product is CAISDGGVSSGANVLTF.

This clone was observed a single time. This sequence joins TRBV2 and TRBJ1-1; D might be TRBD1 (6 bases). Germline assignment: CDR1 SNHLY and CDR2 FYNNEI. This CDR3 comprises 15 residues. Trimming shortened V by 0 bases and J by 5 bases, and 13 bases separated the two germline ends. This chain's CDR3 is CASSEAIRGGTEAFF. The CDR3 DNA is TGTGCCAGCAGTGAAGCGATCAGGGGAGGGACTGAAGCTTTCTTT.

The V gene is TRBV28, the J gene TRBJ2-7; tentatively, D is TRBD1 (5 bases). The V gene lost 2 bases and the J gene lost 3 bases, with 11 bases spanning the gap. The CDR3 sequence is 14 residues long. Germline CDR1 MDHEN, CDR2 SYDVKM. This CDR3 is CASSLPQGYYEQYF. The CDR3 coding sequence is TGTGCCAGCAGTTTACCGCAGGGTTACTACGAGCAGTACTTC.

This chain connects TRBV2 to TRBJ2-6, with a weak D call TRBD1 (5 bases). The CDR3 sequence is 15 residues long. Germline loops: CDR1 SNHLY, CDR2 FYNNEI. V lost 7 bases, J lost 4 bases, and 14 bases lay in between. The CDR3 DNA reads as TGTGCCAGCACGATACAGGATGGCGGGGCCAACGTCCTGACTTTC. This sequence encodes CASTIQDGGANVLTF.

The V gene is TRBV15, the J gene TRBJ2-7; unclear D gene. Between the trimmed V and J ends, which lost 2 bases and 0 bases, there was a span of 8 bases. This CDR3 comprises 14 residues. The germline V gene has CDR1 LNHNV and CDR2 YYDKDF (reference sequence). This chain's CDR3 is CATSRTRSSYEQYF. CDR3 sequence (DNA): TGTGCCACCAGCAGAACCCGGAGCTCCTACGAGCAGTACTTC.

The gene calls are TRBV6-6 and TRBJ2-5, with TRBD2 matching over 14 bases. The CDR3 extends over 16 amino acids. V gave up 6 bases and J gave up 5 bases; unmatched junction bases: 8. Germline assignment: CDR1 MNHNY and CDR2 SVGAGI (reference sequence). The CDR3 DNA reads TGTGCCAGCAGGCCGGGGACTAGCGGGGGCTGGGAGACCCAGTACTTC. It yields the protein CASRPGTSGGWETQYF.

The V gene is TRBV29-1, the J gene TRBJ1-1; D is possibly TRBD1 (6 bases). There are 14 residues in the CDR3. The V gene's germline CDR1 is SQVTM and CDR2 ANQGSEA. Trimming removed 3 bases from V and 0 bases from J, with 11 bases in between. The CDR3 sequence: CSVEGTPLNTEAFF. The CDR3, as DNA: TGCAGCGTTGAGGGGACACCTCTGAACACTGAAGCTTTCTTT.

This clone showed up just once. The chain combines TRBV16 with TRBJ1-6; D uncertain. CDR3 length: 17 residues. Trimming pared 2 bases from V and 0 bases from J, leaving 11 bases between. Germline-derived CDR1 and CDR2 are KGHSY and FQNENV. The CDR3 loop is CASSQTVFFSYNSPLHF. The CDR3 bases are TGTGCCAGCAGCCAAACAGTTTTCTTCTCCTATAATTCACCCCTCCACTTT.

The chain couples TRBV7-2 to TRBJ1-2; tentatively, D is TRBD1 (6 bases). V was trimmed by 2 bases and J by 1 base, leaving 20 bases between them. The CDR3 loop spans 18 amino acids. Germline CDR1 is SGHTA and CDR2 is FQGNSA. The CDR3 reads CASSLSPGQSSYNYGYTF. The CDR3 bases are TGTGCCAGCAGCTTATCGCCCGGACAGAGTTCTTATAACTATGGCTACACCTTC. Together with reference TRBV7-2 and TRBJ1-2, the CDR3 gives the full variable domain: GAGVSQSPSNKVTEKGKDVELRCDPISGHTALYWYRQSLGQGLEFLIYFQGNSAPDKSGLPSDRFSAERTGGSVSTLTIQRTQQEDSAVYLCASSLSPGQSSYNYGYTFGSGTRLTVV.

The V call is TRBV5-4, the J call TRBJ1-2, with D maybe TRBD1 (6 bases). Trimming left V 1 base short and J 5 bases short, with 12 bases between. Germline V gene lookup returns CDR1 SGHNT and CDR2 YYREEE (reference sequence). This CDR3 comprises 14 residues. The CDR3 spells CASSLPGVRYGYTF. The DNA of the CDR3 is TGTGCCAGCAGCTTGCCAGGGGTGCGATATGGCTACACCTTC.

The genes are TRBV20-1 and TRBJ2-4, with TRBD2 matching over 12 bases. Trimming removed 7 bases from V and 9 bases from J; junction bases left unmatched: 1. The CDR3 loop spans 11 amino acids. Germline loops: CDR1 DFQATT, CDR2 SNEGSKA (reference sequence). CDR3: CSGLAGAIQYF. The CDR3 DNA reads TGCAGTGGACTAGCGGGAGCCATTCAGTACTTC.

The chain employs TRBV4-2 and TRBJ1-4; TRBD1 matches 9 bases. The CDR3 extends over 15 amino acids. Germline loops: CDR1 LGHNA, CDR2 YNFKEQ. J lost 8 bases, V lost 4 bases, and 8 bases had no gene match. CDR3 DNA sequence: TGTGCCAGCAGCCCCTGGACAGGGGTGGGCGAAAAACTGTTTTTT. Its translation is CASSPWTGVGEKLFF.

This clone has just a few counts. The CDR3 nucleotides read TGTGCCAGCAGCTTGACCGGGACAGGGGGCACTGAAGCTTTCTTT. Its protein product is CASSLTGTGGTEAFF. V usage is TRBV11-2 and J usage is TRBJ1-1, with 11 bases lining up with TRBD1. CDR1 and CDR2 from the germline V gene are SGHAT and FQNNGV. The ends lost 3 bases at V and 4 bases at J; junction bases unmatched: 4. The CDR3 totals 15 residues.

The rearrangement joins TRBV19 to TRBJ2-5; possible D gene TRBD2, 5 bases. The CDR3 length is 12 residues. V was cut by 4 bases and J by 4 bases, with 7 bases left in between. Germline-derived CDR1 and CDR2 are LNHDA and SQIVND (reference sequence). The CDR3 is CASSRGSETQYF. The CDR3 nucleotides read TGTGCCAGTAGTAGAGGGTCAGAGACCCAGTACTTC.